This T cell receptor (beta chain) was documented in a study of cytomegalovirus exposure and HLA in healthy donors. Germline-derived CDR1 and CDR2 are LGHNA and YSLEER. This CDR3 contains 14 residues. Trimming shortened V by 0 bases and J by 4 bases, and 8 bases separated the two germline ends. The primer mix had 60 Vbeta and 13 Jbeta primers. Here immunoSEQ multiplex PCR was the method, and the copy in TCRdb shows in-frame clones only, minus some. Here the sample spans about 160,000 clones, approximately 85% being singletons. The clonotype comes from a man aged 50 to 60 in good health and CMV-seropositive. The sequencing sample was made of PBMCs. V is TRBV4-3 and J is TRBJ2-3, with unresolved D. The CDR3 is CASSQDVQSDTQYF. Written as DNA, the CDR3 is TGCGCCAGCAGCCAAGATGTACAGTCAGATACGCAGTATTTT.